This TCR beta chain was identified during a study of T cell clonotyping in hematopoietic cell transplantation. On the study more broadly: Recipients' pretransplant samples followed cytoreduction.

Indicated time point: recipient sample about 28 days before transplant, after cytoreduction. Study outcomes and limitations: Higher Inverse Simpson Index values in graft donor and pretransplant recipient predicted broader posttransplant TCR diversity. Recipient TCR diversity dropped after transplant; expanded clonotypes rose from day 30 to 180. Few recipient clonotypes overlapped donors; over 95% were de novo at given depth.

The ends lost 2 bases at V and 3 bases at J; junction bases unmatched: 10. CDR1 is SGHTA and CDR2 is FQGTGA in the germline V gene. The CDR3 has 16 residues. Some clones are missing from TCRdb's copy, which holds only in-frame ones; the method was immunoSEQ multiplex PCR. The sample lists 7,000 or so clones, 88% seen once, with roughly 6.8% in the top ten. For this clone: The target antigen is unknown.

The input for sequencing was peripheral blood mononuclear cells, taken before stem cell transplant. The V and J genes are TRBV7-3 and TRBJ2-7; 7 positions agree with TRBD1. The clonotype was recovered from a man aged 55 to 69 with acute myeloid leukemia. Some clones in this sample may be carry-over from other donors' samples. Here the CDR3 DNA reads TGTGCCAGCAGCTTAGATTCGGCAGGGGGACGCTACGAGCAGTACTTC. Amino acids: CASSLDSAGGRYEQYF.